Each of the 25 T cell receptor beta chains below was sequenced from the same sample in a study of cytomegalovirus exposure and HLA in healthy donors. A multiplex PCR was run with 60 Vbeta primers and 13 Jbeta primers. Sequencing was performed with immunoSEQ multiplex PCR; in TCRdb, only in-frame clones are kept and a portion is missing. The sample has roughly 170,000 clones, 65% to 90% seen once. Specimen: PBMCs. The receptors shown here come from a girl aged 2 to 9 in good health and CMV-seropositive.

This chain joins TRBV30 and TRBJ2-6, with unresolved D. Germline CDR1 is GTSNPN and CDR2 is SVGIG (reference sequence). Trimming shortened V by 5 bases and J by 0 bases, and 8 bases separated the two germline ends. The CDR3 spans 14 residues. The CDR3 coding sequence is TGTGCCTGGCAGTCATTCTCTGGGGCCAACGTCCTGACTTTC. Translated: CAWQSFSGANVLTF. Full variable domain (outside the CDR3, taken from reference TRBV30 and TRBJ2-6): SQTIHQWPATLVQPVGSPLSLECTVEGTSNPNLYWYRQAAGRGLQLLFYSVGIGQISSEVPQNLSASRPQDRQFILSSKKLLLSDSGFYLCAWQSFSGANVLTFGAGSRLTVL.

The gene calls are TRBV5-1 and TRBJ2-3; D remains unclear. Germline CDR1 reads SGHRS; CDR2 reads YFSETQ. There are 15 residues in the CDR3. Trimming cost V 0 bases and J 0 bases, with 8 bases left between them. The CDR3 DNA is TGCGCCAGCAGCTTGGGGCAGGATAGCACAGATACGCAGTATTTT. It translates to CASSLGQDSTDTQYF.

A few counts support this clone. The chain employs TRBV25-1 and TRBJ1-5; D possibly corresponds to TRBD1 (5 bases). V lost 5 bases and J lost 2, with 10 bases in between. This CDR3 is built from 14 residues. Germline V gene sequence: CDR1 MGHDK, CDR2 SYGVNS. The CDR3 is CASSTGGGNQPQHF. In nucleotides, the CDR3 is TGTGCCAGCAGTACCGGGGGGGGCAATCAGCCCCAGCATTTT.

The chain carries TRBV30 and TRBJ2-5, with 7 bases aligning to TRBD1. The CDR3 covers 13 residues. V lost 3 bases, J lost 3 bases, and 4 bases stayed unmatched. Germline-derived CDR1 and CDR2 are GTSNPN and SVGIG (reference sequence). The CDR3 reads CAWRPTGEETQYF. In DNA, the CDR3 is TGTGCCTGGAGACCCACAGGGGAAGAGACCCAGTACTTC.

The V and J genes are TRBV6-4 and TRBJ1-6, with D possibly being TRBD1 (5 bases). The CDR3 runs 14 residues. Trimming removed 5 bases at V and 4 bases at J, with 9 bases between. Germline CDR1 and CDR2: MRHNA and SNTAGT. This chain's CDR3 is CASSKQGYNSPLHF. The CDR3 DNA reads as TGTGCCAGCAGTAAGCAGGGATATAATTCACCCCTCCACTTT.

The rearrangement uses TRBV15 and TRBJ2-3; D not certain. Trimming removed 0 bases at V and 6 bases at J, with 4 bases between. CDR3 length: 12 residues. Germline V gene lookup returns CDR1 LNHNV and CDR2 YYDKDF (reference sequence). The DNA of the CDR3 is TGTGCCACCAGCAGAGATACTGATACGCAGTATTTT. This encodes CATSRDTDTQYF.

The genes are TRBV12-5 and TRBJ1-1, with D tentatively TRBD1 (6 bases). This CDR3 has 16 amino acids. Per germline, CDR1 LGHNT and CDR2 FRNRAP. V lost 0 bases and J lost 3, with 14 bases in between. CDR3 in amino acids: CASGLVRGGAYTEAFF. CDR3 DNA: TGTGCTAGTGGTTTGGTAAGGGGGGGCGCGTACACTGAAGCTTTCTTT.

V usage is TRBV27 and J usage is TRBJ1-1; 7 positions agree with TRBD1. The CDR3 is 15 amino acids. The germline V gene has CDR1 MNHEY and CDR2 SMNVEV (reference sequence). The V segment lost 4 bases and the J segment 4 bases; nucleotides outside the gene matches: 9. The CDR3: CASSSTGTEITEAFF. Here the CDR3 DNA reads TGTGCCAGCAGTTCCACCGGGACAGAGATCACTGAAGCTTTCTTT.

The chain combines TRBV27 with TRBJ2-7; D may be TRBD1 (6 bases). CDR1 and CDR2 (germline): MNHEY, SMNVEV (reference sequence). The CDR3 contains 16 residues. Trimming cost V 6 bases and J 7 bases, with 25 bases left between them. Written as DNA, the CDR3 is TGTGCCAGCAGCCTCGCTCAGGACAGAATCCGTCGTGAGCAGTACTTC. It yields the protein CASSLAQDRIRREQYF.

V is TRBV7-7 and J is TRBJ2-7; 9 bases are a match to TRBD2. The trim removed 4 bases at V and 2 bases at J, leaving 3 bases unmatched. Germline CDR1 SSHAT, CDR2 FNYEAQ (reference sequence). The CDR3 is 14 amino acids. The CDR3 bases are TGTGCCAGCAGCTCTAGCGGGACCCCCTACGAGCAGTACTTC. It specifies CASSSSGTPYEQYF. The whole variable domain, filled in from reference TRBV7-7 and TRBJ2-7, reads GAGVSQSPRYKVTKRGQDVTLRCDPISSHATLYWYQQALGQGPEFLTYFNYEAQPDKSGLPSDRFSAERPEGSISTLTIQRTEQRDSAMYRCASSSSGTPYEQYFGPGTRLTVT.

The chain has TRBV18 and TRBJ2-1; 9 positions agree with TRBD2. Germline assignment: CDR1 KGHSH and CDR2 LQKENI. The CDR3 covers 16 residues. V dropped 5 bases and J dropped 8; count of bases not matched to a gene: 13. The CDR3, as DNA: TGTGCCAGCTCAGTGAACTTGGGACTAGCAAAAGATGAGCAGTTCTTC. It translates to CASSVNLGLAKDEQFF.

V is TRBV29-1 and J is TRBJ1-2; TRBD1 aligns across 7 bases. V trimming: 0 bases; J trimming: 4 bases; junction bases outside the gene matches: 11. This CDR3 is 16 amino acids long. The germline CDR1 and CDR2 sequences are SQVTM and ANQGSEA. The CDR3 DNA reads TGCAGCGTTGAAGATCCGGAAGGGGGCCCCGGCTATGGCTACACCTTC. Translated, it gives CSVEDPEGGPGYGYTF.

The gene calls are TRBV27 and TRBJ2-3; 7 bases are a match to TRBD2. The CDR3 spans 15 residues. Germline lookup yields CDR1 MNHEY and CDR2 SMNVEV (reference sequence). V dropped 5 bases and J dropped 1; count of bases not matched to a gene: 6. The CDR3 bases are TGTGCCAGCAGTCCCCCGGCGGGGGGCACAGATACGCAGTATTTT. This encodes CASSPPAGGTDTQYF.

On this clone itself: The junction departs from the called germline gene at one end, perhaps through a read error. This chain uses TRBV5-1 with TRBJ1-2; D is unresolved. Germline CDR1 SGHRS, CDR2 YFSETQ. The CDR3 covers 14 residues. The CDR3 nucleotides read TGCGCCAGCAGCTTGGTATCAGATAACTATGGCTACCCCTTC. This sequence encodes CASSLVSDNYGYPF.

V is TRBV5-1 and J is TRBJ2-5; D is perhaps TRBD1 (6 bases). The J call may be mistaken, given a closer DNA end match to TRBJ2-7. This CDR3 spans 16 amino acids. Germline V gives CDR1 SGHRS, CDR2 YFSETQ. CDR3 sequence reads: CASSLVMGQAIYEQYF. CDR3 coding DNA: TGCGCCAGCAGCTTGGTCATGGGACAAGCTATCTACGAGCAGTACTTC.

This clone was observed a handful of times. Here the CDR3 DNA reads TGCGCCAGCAGCTTGGAAGGGGGGGCGCAGACCTACGAGCAGTACTTC. Its protein is CASSLEGGAQTYEQYF. The genes are TRBV5-1 and TRBJ2-7, with D possibly matching TRBD2 (7 bases). This CDR3 comprises 16 residues. Germline-derived CDR1 and CDR2 are SGHRS and YFSETQ. V dropped 0 bases and J dropped 2 bases, with 15 bases sitting between them. The full variable domain, its missing parts supplied by reference TRBV5-1 and TRBJ2-7, is KAGVTQTPRYLIKTRGQQVTLSCSPISGHRSVSWYQQTPGQGLQFLFEYFSETQRNKGNFPGRFSGRQFSNSRSEMNVSTLELGDSALYLCASSLEGGAQTYEQYFGPGTRLTVT.

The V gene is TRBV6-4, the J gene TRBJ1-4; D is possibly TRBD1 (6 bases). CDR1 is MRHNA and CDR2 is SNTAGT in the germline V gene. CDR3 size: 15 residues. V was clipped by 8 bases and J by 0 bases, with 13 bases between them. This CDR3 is CASRPGQTTNEKLFF. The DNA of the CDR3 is TGTGCCAGCCGCCCCGGACAGACAACTAATGAAAAACTGTTTTTT.

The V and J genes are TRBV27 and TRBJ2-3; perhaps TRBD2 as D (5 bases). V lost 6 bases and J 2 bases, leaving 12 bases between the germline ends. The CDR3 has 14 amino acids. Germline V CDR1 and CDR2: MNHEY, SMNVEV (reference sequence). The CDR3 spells CASSLRGLTDTQYF. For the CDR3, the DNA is TGTGCCAGCAGCCTACGGGGTCTCACAGATACGCAGTATTTT.

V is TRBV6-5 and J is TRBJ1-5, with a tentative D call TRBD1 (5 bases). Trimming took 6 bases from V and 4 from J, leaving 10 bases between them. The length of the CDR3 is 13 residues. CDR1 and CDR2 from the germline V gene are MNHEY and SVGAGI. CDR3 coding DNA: TGTGCCAGCAGGGGGCGGGGGAATCAGCCCCAGCATTTT. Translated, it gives CASRGRGNQPQHF.

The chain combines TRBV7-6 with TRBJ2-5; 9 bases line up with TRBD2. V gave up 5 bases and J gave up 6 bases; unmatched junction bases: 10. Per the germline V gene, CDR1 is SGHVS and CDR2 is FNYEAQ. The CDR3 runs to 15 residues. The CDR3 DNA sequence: TGTGCCAGCAGCGGGAGGTCAGGGACTAGCCAGACCCAGTACTTC. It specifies CASSGRSGTSQTQYF.

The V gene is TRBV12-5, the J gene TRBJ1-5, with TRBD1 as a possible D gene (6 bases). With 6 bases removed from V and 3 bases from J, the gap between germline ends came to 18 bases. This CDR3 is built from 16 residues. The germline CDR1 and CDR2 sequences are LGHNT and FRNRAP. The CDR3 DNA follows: TGTGCTAGTGGCAAACCCTCGGACAGTGACAATCAGCCCCAGCATTTT. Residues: CASGKPSDSDNQPQHF.

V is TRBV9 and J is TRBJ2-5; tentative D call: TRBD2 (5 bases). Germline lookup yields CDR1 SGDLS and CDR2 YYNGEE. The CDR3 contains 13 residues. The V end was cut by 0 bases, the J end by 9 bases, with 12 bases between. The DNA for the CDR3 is TGTGCCAGCAGCGTAGACCCAGAGAGGGCCCAGTACTTC. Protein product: CASSVDPERAQYF.

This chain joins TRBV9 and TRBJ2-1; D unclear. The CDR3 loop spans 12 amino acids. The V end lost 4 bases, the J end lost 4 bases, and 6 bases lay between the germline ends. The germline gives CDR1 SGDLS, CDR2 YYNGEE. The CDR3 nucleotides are TGTGCCAGCAGCCCTACTTACAATGAGCAGTTCTTC. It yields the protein CASSPTYNEQFF.

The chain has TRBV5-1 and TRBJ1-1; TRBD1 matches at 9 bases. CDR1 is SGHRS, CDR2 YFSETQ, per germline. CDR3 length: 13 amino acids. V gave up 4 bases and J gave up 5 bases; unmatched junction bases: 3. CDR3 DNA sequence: TGCGCCAGCAGCATCGACAGGGGGACTGAAGCTTTCTTT. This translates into CASSIDRGTEAFF.

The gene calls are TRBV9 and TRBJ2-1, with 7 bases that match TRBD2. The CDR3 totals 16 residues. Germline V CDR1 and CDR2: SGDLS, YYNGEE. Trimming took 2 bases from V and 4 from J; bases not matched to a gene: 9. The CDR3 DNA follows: TGTGCCAGCAGCGTTGGGGCTAGCGGAGGGTACAATGAGCAGTTCTTC. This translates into CASSVGASGGYNEQFF.